These 25 T cell receptor beta chains originate from one sample sequenced in a study of blood T cell repertoires in COVID-19. Assay used: immunoSEQ multiplex PCR; TCRdb lists only in-frame clones, some missing. The table records 200,000 to 300,000 clones, about 85% of them present only once. Material for sequencing was peripheral blood. These receptors all come from a man aged 55 to 70 who had recovered from COVID-19.

The chain is built from TRBV29-1 and TRBJ1-1; D perhaps matches TRBD1 (6 bases). This CDR3 is built from 13 residues. Germline values: CDR1 SQVTM, CDR2 ANQGSEA. V was trimmed by 6 bases and J by 11 bases, leaving 22 bases between them. The CDR3 sequence is CSVGEQGIKFAFF. In DNA form, the CDR3 reads TGCAGCGTGGGAGAACAGGGAATTAAGTTCGCTTTCTTT.

The chain carries TRBV6-5 and TRBJ2-5; 9 positions agree with TRBD2. Germline V CDR1 and CDR2: MNHEY, SVGAGI. The J segment lost 4 bases and the V segment lost 6 bases, leaving 6 bases of the junction unmatched. The CDR3 length is 14 residues. The CDR3 reads CASRLAGAGETQYF. The CDR3 coding sequence is TGTGCCAGCAGATTAGCGGGGGCGGGAGAGACCCAGTACTTC.

The J gene is TRBJ1-5, the V gene TRBV18; no clear D gene. V was shortened by 0 bases and J by 15 bases, with 12 bases between the two germline ends. This CDR3 has 12 residues. Germline lookup yields CDR1 KGHSH and CDR2 LQKENI. As DNA, the CDR3 is TGTGCCAGCTCACCACCGGTCGGGGAAAGGCATTTT. It codes for CASSPPVGERHF.

V is TRBV27 and J is TRBJ1-4; D is ambiguous. The CDR3 has 13 amino acids. Germline assignment: CDR1 MNHEY and CDR2 SMNVEV (reference sequence). V lost 6 bases and J lost 3, with 8 bases in between. The CDR3 spells CASRWGANEKLFF. Here the CDR3 DNA reads TGTGCCAGCAGATGGGGAGCTAATGAAAAACTGTTTTTT.

The chain combines TRBV3-1 (or the pseudogene TRBV3-2) with TRBJ2-1, with 7 bases that match TRBD1. The CDR3 is made up of 15 amino acids. CDR1 is LGHDT and CDR2 is YNNKEL in the germline V gene (reference sequence). The J segment lost 4 bases and the V segment lost 1 base, leaving 4 bases of the junction unmatched. The CDR3 spells CASSQGGQTYNEQFF. The DNA of the CDR3 is TGTGCCAGCAGCCAAGGGGGACAGACTTACAATGAGCAGTTCTTC.

The gene calls are TRBV18 and TRBJ1-5; tentatively, D is TRBD1 (6 bases). The germline V and J ends were trimmed by 4 bases and 4 bases, with 11 bases remaining between them. The germline V gene has CDR1 KGHSH and CDR2 LQKENI. This CDR3 contains 14 residues. The CDR3 DNA reads as TGTGCCAGCTCACGACGGGACACTAATCAGCCCCAGCATTTT. It translates to CASSRRDTNQPQHF.

In DNA, the CDR3 is TGTGCCAGCAGTTCGACAGGGATGAGGGCTTACGAGCAGTACTTC. Translating gives CASSSTGMRAYEQYF. The chain couples TRBV28 to TRBJ2-7; TRBD1 matches at 7 bases. The trim removed 4 bases at V and 4 bases at J, leaving 10 bases unmatched. CDR1 is MDHEN and CDR2 is SYDVKM in the germline V gene. This CDR3 has 15 amino acids.

This clone has a handful of counts. The rearrangement joins TRBV7-2 to TRBJ1-6; TRBD1 aligns across 7 bases. The germline CDR1 and CDR2 sequences are SGHTA and FQGNSA. Trimming took 5 bases from V and 9 from J; bases not matched to a gene: 10. This CDR3 is built from 15 residues. The CDR3 DNA is TGTGCCAGCAGCATGCCTCAGGGGGTAGGTTCACCCCTCCACTTT. Its translation: CASSMPQGVGSPLHF.

The J gene is TRBJ1-3, the V gene TRBV18; 10 bases match TRBD1. The CDR3 runs 21 residues. J lost 7 bases, V lost 4 bases, and 25 bases had no gene match. Germline CDR1 is KGHSH and CDR2 is LQKENI. CDR3 nucleotides: TGTGCCAGCTCACTAGTTACCCAGCTCTCCGTGCGGGACAGGGGTTGGAACACCATATATTTT. Amino acid sequence: CASSLVTQLSVRDRGWNTIYF.

The gene calls are TRBV13 and TRBJ1-4; no definite D call. Between the trimmed V and J ends, which lost 0 bases and 5 bases, there was a span of 13 bases. The germline V gene has CDR1 PRHDT and CDR2 FYEKMQ (reference sequence). The length of the CDR3 is 16 residues. The CDR3 DNA sequence: TGTGCCAGCAGCTTAGGACGGACTCAGACCAATGAAAAACTGTTTTTT. Its translation is CASSLGRTQTNEKLFF. The full variable domain, in which reference TRBV13 and TRBJ1-4 provide the parts outside the CDR3, is AAGVIQSPRHLIKEKRETATLKCYPIPRHDTVYWYQQGPGQDPQFLISFYEKMQSDKGSIPDRFSAQQFSDYHSELNMSSLELGDSALYFCASSLGRTQTNEKLFFGSGTQLSVL.

This rearrangement joins TRBV7-2 to TRBJ2-2, with 11 bases aligning to TRBD2. Germline V gives CDR1 SGHTA, CDR2 FQGNSA. The junction had 6 bases not matched to a gene; V was cut back by 4 bases and J by 5 bases. This CDR3 is 16 amino acids long. The CDR3 protein is CASSSVAGGLTGELFF. CDR3 nucleotide sequence: TGTGCCAGCAGCTCGGTAGCGGGGGGGCTTACCGGGGAGCTGTTTTTT.

The gene calls are TRBV24-1 and TRBJ2-1; 7 bases map to TRBD2. Germline V CDR1 and CDR2: KGHDR, SFDVKD. This CDR3 spans 15 amino acids. Trimming took 7 bases from V and 3 from J; bases not matched to a gene: 8. The CDR3 coding sequence is TGTGCCACCAGAGGATCAGCGGGGATCTACAATGAGCAGTTCTTC. Its protein is CATRGSAGIYNEQFF.

The chain uses TRBV24-1 and TRBJ2-2; TRBD2 matches at 9 bases. J was trimmed by 7 bases and V by 4 bases; bases with no gene match: 9. From germline, CDR1 is KGHDR and CDR2 SFDVKD. This CDR3 region has 16 residues. CDR3 sequence: CATSEMTSGLDGELFF. The DNA for the CDR3 is TGTGCCACCAGTGAAATGACTAGCGGATTGGACGGGGAGCTGTTTTTT.

The gene calls are TRBV7-3 and TRBJ2-3; 12 positions agree with TRBD2. The germline V gene has CDR1 SGHTA and CDR2 FQGTGA. Losses at the gene ends were 5 bases for V and 3 bases for J; bases not matched to a gene: 6. The CDR3 contains 16 residues. The CDR3 bases are TGTGCCAGCAGCCCCCGACTAGCGGGGGCAACAGATACGCAGTATTTT. Translation: CASSPRLAGATDTQYF.

The chain combines TRBV5-1 with TRBJ2-5; D perhaps matches TRBD1 (6 bases). There are 15 residues in the CDR3. The germline V gene encodes CDR1 SGHRS and CDR2 YFSETQ. Deletions cut 2 bases from V and 2 bases from J, with 13 bases between. CDR3 protein: CASSFMGAAQETQYF. CDR3 nucleotides: TGCGCCAGCAGCTTTATGGGGGCAGCTCAAGAGACCCAGTACTTC.

The chain has TRBV12-3 or TRBV12-4 and TRBJ2-3, with D possibly TRBD2 on 6 matching bases. The ends were cut back, 3 bases at V and 6 bases at J, with 10 bases in the middle. The CDR3 extends over 13 amino acids. In DNA form, the CDR3 reads TGTGCCAGCAGTTTCGGGGAGGTGGATACGCAGTATTTT. Its protein product is CASSFGEVDTQYF.

This chain uses TRBV5-1 with TRBJ2-1; 11 positions agree with TRBD2. V was pared by 1 base and J by 5 bases, with 5 bases of the junction left unmatched. The CDR3 totals 16 residues. Germline values: CDR1 SGHRS, CDR2 YFSETQ. The CDR3 nucleotides are TGCGCCAGCAGCTTGTCCGGGACTAGCGGCCACAATGAGCAGTTCTTC. This encodes CASSLSGTSGHNEQFF.

The V call is TRBV6-1, the J call TRBJ1-1; D is possibly TRBD1 (5 bases). This CDR3 is 14 amino acids long. Per germline, CDR1 MNHNS and CDR2 SASEGT. Deletions cut 2 bases from V and 1 base from J, with 8 bases between. CDR3 in amino acids: CASSESGENTEAFF. In DNA, the CDR3 is TGTGCCAGCAGTGAATCGGGGGAGAACACTGAAGCTTTCTTT.

The chain recombines TRBV10-3 with TRBJ1-2; D might be TRBD1 (5 bases). The germline V gene has CDR1 ENHRY and CDR2 SYGVKD. V lost 4 bases to trimming and J lost 1 base, with 10 bases between them. This CDR3 comprises 14 residues. The CDR3 loop reads CAISAQELNYGYTF. The CDR3 DNA sequence: TGTGCCATCAGTGCACAGGAGCTTAACTATGGCTACACCTTC.

The rearrangement joins TRBV7-2 to TRBJ2-3; a weak D match, TRBD2 (6 bases). CDR1 and CDR2 (germline): SGHTA, FQGNSA. Trimming left V 8 bases short and J 2 bases short, with 11 bases between. The CDR3 is 13 residues long. For the CDR3, the DNA is TGTGCCAGCTCTCGGGAGACCACAGATACGCAGTATTTT. Protein sequence: CASSRETTDTQYF.

CDR3: CASSPRRDHNEQFF. The CDR3 coding sequence is TGTGCCAGCAGTCCTAGGCGGGACCACAATGAGCAGTTCTTC. The J gene is TRBJ2-1, the V gene TRBV2; weak D call: TRBD2 (6 bases). Looked up from germline, CDR1 is SNHLY and CDR2 is FYNNEI. Deletions cut 5 bases from V and 5 bases from J, with 13 bases between. CDR3 length: 14 residues.

The chain employs TRBV5-6 and TRBJ2-3, with unresolved D. The CDR3 is 15 residues long. With 6 bases removed from V and 1 base from J, the gap between germline ends came to 15 bases. Per germline, CDR1 SGHDT and CDR2 YYEEEE. CDR3 amino acids: CASNLWKQGTDTQYF. The CDR3 region has the DNA TGTGCCAGCAACCTTTGGAAGCAGGGCACAGATACGCAGTATTTT.

This clone has a handful of counts. V and J are TRBV11-2 and TRBJ1-5; D call uncertain. The germline V gene has CDR1 SGHAT and CDR2 FQNNGV. The CDR3 is 14 residues long. V lost 3 bases, J lost 5 bases, and 11 bases lay in between. CDR3 DNA: TGTGCCAGCAGCTTGGATACGGGGTATCAGCCCCAGCATTTT. It codes for CASSLDTGYQPQHF.

The V gene is TRBV18, the J gene TRBJ2-5; the match to TRBD2 covers 12 bases. Germline V gene sequence: CDR1 KGHSH, CDR2 LQKENI. CDR3 size: 16 residues. V shed 0 bases, J shed 1 base, and the junction held 0 bases outside the gene matches. The CDR3 coding sequence is TGTGCCAGCTCACCACCGACTAGCGGGGGCCAAGAGACCCAGTACTTC. Amino acids: CASSPPTSGGQETQYF.

As for this clone: This may arise from a read error, as a much more abundant clone is one base away. The sample holds other DNA sequences that translate to the same CDR3. The V call is TRBV14, the J call TRBJ1-6, with 8 bases identical to TRBD1. The CDR3 extends over 14 amino acids. V trimming: 0 bases; J trimming: 11 bases; junction bases outside the gene matches: 3. The germline V gene has CDR1 SGHDN and CDR2 FVKESK. CDR3 protein: CASSQDRGPTPLHF. In DNA, the CDR3 is TGTGCCAGCAGCCAAGACAGGGGGCCGACACCCCTCCACTTT.